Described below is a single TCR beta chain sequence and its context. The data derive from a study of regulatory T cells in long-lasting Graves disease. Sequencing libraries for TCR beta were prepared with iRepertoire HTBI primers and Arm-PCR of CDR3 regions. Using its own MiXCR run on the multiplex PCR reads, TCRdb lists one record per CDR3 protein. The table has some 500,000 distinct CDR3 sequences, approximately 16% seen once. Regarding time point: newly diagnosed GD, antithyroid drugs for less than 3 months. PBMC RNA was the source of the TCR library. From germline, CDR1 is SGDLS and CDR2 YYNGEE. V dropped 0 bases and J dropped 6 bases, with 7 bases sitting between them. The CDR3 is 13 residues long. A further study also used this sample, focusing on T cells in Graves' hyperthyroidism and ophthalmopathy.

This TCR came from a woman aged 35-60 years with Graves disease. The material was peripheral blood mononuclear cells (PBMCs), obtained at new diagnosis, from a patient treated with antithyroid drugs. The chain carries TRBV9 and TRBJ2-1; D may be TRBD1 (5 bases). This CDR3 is CASSVGQLNEQFF. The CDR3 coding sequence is TGTGCCAGCAGCGTAGGACAGCTCAATGAGCAGTTCTTC.